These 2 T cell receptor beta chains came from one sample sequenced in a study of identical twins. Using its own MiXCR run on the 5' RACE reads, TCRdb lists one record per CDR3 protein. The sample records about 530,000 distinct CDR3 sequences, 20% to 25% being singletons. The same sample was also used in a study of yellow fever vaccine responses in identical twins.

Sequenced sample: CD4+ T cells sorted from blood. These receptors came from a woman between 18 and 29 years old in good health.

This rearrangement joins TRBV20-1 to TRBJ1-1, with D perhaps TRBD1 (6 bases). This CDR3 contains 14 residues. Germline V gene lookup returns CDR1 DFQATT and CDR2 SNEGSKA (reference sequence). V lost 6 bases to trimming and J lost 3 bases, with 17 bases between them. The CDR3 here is CSAGGGATYTEAFF. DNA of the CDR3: TGCAGTGCAGGTGGGGGGGCTACGTACACTGAAGCTTTCTTT.

CDR3 in amino acids: CASSLGQHTNTGELFF. The CDR3 DNA reads as TGCGCCAGCAGCTTGGGACAACATACGAACACCGGGGAGCTGTTTTTT. J is TRBJ2-2 and V is TRBV5-1; no clear D. The CDR3 is made up of 16 amino acids. The ends were cut back, 0 bases at V and 0 bases at J, with 9 bases in the middle. In germline, CDR1 is SGHRS, CDR2 YFSETQ.